The clone carrying this TCR beta chain was counted between two and nine times. No antigen is known for it. A universal primer site was created by template switching, with the cDNA bearing unique molecular identifiers. Each CDR3 protein gets one entry after TCRdb re-called the 5' RACE reads with MiXCR. This table has more than 1.5 million distinct CDR3 sequences, around 33% appearing once. The data originate from a study of identical twins. Findings and caveats of the study: Weaker excess twin sharing was seen among beta out-of-frame sequences. It was possible that invariant MAIT and iNKT cells partly confounded the zero-insertion analyses. Whereas memory repertoires showed no such difference, abundant cord blood beta clonotypes carried fewer insertions.

The sample comprised cord blood. The sequence was obtained from a newborn girl in good health.

The CDR3 sequence is CASTSRAYNEQYF. In DNA, the CDR3 is TGTGCCAGCACTAGCAGGGCCTACAATGAGCAGTACTTC. The chain recombines TRBV6-5 with TRBJ2-7; D possibly matches TRBD1 or TRBD2 (5 bases each). Germline V gives CDR1 MNHEY, CDR2 SVGAGI. Trimming left V 7 bases short and J 7 bases short, with 17 bases between. CDR3 length: 13 residues.